This T cell receptor (beta chain) came from a study of cytomegalovirus exposure and HLA in healthy donors. Study-level information: According to later analysis, the same platform produced the 130 or so validation and around 730 first-cohort repertoires.

As to this clone: Its antigen is currently unknown.

V lost 3 bases, J lost 2 bases, and 17 bases lay in between. The CDR3 length is 17 residues. Germline V gene sequence: CDR1 KGHSH, CDR2 LQKENI. These donors were members of the roughly 120-subject validation cohort, a group separate from the roughly 670-subject first cohort. Using immunoSEQ multiplex PCR, the repertoire was profiled, and TCRdb retains in-frame clones only, with some absent. The table has 150,000 to 200,000 clones, about four fifths seen once; the top ten hold approximately 3%. Study-wide results and limits: The study recorded over 150 TCR beta chains that were cytomegalovirus-associated. First-cohort TCR clusters tended to co-occur in the roughly 120 validation repertoires, a later analysis found.

The sequence was obtained from a woman in her late teens or twenties in good health and CMV-seropositive. The specimen was PBMCs. The rearrangement joins TRBV18 to TRBJ1-5, with D perhaps matching TRBD1 (5 bases). CDR3 coding DNA: TGTGCCAGCTCACCGGGGGGTCAGGGCGCGGGCAATCAGCCCCAGCATTTT. Translation: CASSPGGQGAGNQPQHF.